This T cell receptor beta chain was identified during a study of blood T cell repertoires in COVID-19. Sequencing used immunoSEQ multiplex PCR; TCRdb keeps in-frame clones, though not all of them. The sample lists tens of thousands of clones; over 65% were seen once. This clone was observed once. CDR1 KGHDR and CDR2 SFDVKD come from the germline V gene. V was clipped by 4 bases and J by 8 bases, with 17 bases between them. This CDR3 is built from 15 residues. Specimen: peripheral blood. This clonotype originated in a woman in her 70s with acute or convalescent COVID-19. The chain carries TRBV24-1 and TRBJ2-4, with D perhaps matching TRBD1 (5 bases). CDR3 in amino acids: CATSDSRTPKDIQYF. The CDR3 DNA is TGTGCCACCAGTGACTCAAGGACACCCAAGGACATTCAGTACTTC.